This passage covers 23 T cell receptor beta chains from one sample sequenced in a study of PD-L1 blockade in urothelial cancer. Described time point: peripheral blood 6 weeks after treatment start. The method was immunoSEQ multiplex PCR; TCRdb's version includes in-frame clones alone and lacks a portion of them. The sample shows approximately 47,000 clones, roughly 80% of them seen only once. The sample in question was PBMCs, obtained around atezolizumab (anti-PD-L1) treatment. The origin of the receptors is a man in his sixties or seventies with urothelial cancer.

The chain uses TRBV30 and TRBJ1-1, with D perhaps TRBD1 (5 bases). The ends were cut back, 0 bases at V and 1 base at J, with 15 bases in the middle. The CDR3 length is 16 residues. CDR1 and CDR2 (germline): GTSNPN, SVGIG (reference sequence). Here the CDR3 reads CAWSVGVAGSNTEAFF. The CDR3 region has the DNA TGTGCCTGGAGTGTAGGGGTCGCAGGGTCGAACACTGAAGCTTTCTTT. Full variable domain (rest looked up from reference TRBV30 and TRBJ1-1): SQTIHQWPATLVQPVGSPLSLECTVEGTSNPNLYWYRQAAGRGLQLLFYSVGIGQISSEVPQNLSASRPQDRQFILSSKKLLLSDSGFYLCAWSVGVAGSNTEAFFGQGTRLTVV.

This clone was recorded a few times. The gene calls are TRBV19 and TRBJ1-2, with 7 bases that match TRBD1. CDR1 is LNHDA, CDR2 SQIVND, per germline (reference sequence). J gave up 8 bases and V 3 bases, and 9 bases lay outside the gene matches. The CDR3 is 14 amino acids. CDR3 DNA sequence: TGTGCCAGTAGTATGTATGAGACAGGGAACGGCTACACCTTC. Amino acids: CASSMYETGNGYTF.

The CDR3 region has the DNA TGTGCCAGCAGTGTTAGACACCAGAACACTGAAGCTTTCTTT. This gives the protein CASSVRHQNTEAFF. The chain uses TRBV27 and TRBJ1-1; D uncertain. The V and J ends lost 5 bases and 1 base respectively, with 11 bases between them. Germline loops: CDR1 MNHEY, CDR2 SMNVEV (reference sequence). This CDR3 contains 14 residues.

This clone came up a few times. The chain is built from TRBV4-1 and TRBJ2-7, with TRBD1 as a possible D gene (6 bases). Trimming shortened V by 4 bases and J by 6 bases, and 13 bases separated the two germline ends. Germline-derived CDR1 and CDR2 are MGHRA and YSYEKL. This CDR3 contains 13 residues. The CDR3 nucleotides are TGCGCCAGCAGCCCAACAGGGCCCGCCGAGCAGTACTTC. Its translation is CASSPTGPAEQYF.

In its sample, this clone was seen a few times. The V gene is TRBV6-1, the J gene TRBJ1-1; possible D gene TRBD1, 5 bases. The CDR3 sequence is 14 residues long. Germline CDR1 reads MNHNS; CDR2 reads SASEGT. Trimming removed 5 bases at V and 6 bases at J, with 16 bases between. The CDR3: CASSPRGVGSEAFF. For the CDR3, the DNA is TGTGCCAGCAGTCCACGGGGGGTTGGGTCTGAAGCTTTCTTT.

This rearrangement joins TRBV6-1 to TRBJ1-5; TRBD1 is a possible D gene (5 bases). The V end was cut by 6 bases, the J end by 0 bases, with 6 bases between. Germline loops: CDR1 MNHNS, CDR2 SASEGT. There are 13 residues in the CDR3. The DNA for the CDR3 is TGTGCCAGCAGCAGGGATAGCAATCAGCCCCAGCATTTT. This codes for CASSRDSNQPQHF.

The chain links TRBV6-6 to TRBJ2-7; D not certain. V was cut by 6 bases and J by 3 bases, with 9 bases left in between. The CDR3 covers 12 residues. Germline V CDR1 and CDR2: MNHNY, SVGAGI (reference sequence). The CDR3 is CASSQAGYEQYF. For the CDR3, the DNA is TGTGCCAGCAGCCAGGCAGGCTACGAGCAGTACTTC.

The V gene is TRBV28, the J gene TRBJ2-5; D perhaps matches TRBD1 (6 bases). CDR3 length: 14 residues. Germline V gene lookup returns CDR1 MDHEN and CDR2 SYDVKM. Trimming removed 5 bases from V and 2 bases from J, with 12 bases in between. Here the CDR3 reads CASSIGTYQETQYF. CDR3 nucleotides: TGTGCCAGCAGTATCGGGACATATCAAGAGACCCAGTACTTC. Full variable domain (outside the CDR3, taken from reference TRBV28 and TRBJ2-5): DVKVTQSSRYLVKRTGEKVFLECVQDMDHENMFWYRQDPGLGLRLIYFSYDVKMKEKGDIPEGYSVSREKKERFSLILESASTNQTSMYLCASSIGTYQETQYFGPGTRLLVL.

This clone was found a few times. The chain is built from TRBV2 and TRBJ1-2, with 9 bases matching TRBD1. The CDR3 consists of 13 residues. The junction had 12 bases not matched to a gene; V was cut back by 11 bases and J by 8 bases. The germline CDR1 and CDR2 sequences are SNHLY and FYNNEI. The CDR3, as DNA: TGTGCCTCCCAGATACAGGGGGCCGAGGGCTACACCTTC. This sequence encodes CASQIQGAEGYTF. Complete variable domain (other parts from reference TRBV2 and TRBJ1-2): EPEVTQTPSHQVTQMGQEVILRCVPISNHLYFYWYRQILGQKVEFLVSFYNNEISEKSEIFDDQFSVERPDGSNFTLKIRSTKLEDSAMYFCASQIQGAEGYTFGSGTRLTVV.

The CDR3 DNA reads as TGTGCCAGCAGCTTAGGGCTAGCGGGAGTGGCCGGGGAGCTGTTTTTT. Translation gives CASSLGLAGVAGELFF. The rearrangement uses TRBV7-2 and TRBJ2-2, with 10 bases identical to TRBD2. J was trimmed by 6 bases and V by 1 base; bases with no gene match: 5. The germline V gene encodes CDR1 SGHTA and CDR2 FQGNSA. This CDR3 comprises 16 residues.

This sequence joins TRBV6-6 and TRBJ1-1; tentative D call: TRBD1 (6 bases). The germline CDR1 and CDR2 sequences are MNHNY and SVGAGI (reference sequence). Trimming left V 8 bases short and J 5 bases short, with 18 bases between. The CDR3 is 14 residues long. CDR3 residues: CASENQGMGTEAFF. As DNA, the CDR3 is TGTGCCAGCGAGAATCAGGGGATGGGGACTGAAGCTTTCTTT.

This rearrangement joins TRBV6-6 to TRBJ2-7, with D tentatively TRBD2 (6 bases). CDR1 MNHNY and CDR2 SVGAGI come from the germline V gene (reference sequence). Between the trimmed V and J ends, which lost 6 bases and 0 bases, there was a span of 12 bases. The CDR3 loop spans 14 amino acids. This CDR3 reads CASSWDSYSYEQYF. In DNA, the CDR3 is TGTGCCAGCAGCTGGGACTCATACTCCTACGAGCAGTACTTC.

The rearrangement uses TRBV5-1 and TRBJ2-7, with a tentative D call TRBD1 (6 bases). Germline V gene data show CDR1 as SGHRS and CDR2 as YFSETQ. V lost 4 bases and J lost 4, with 15 bases in between. The CDR3 is 14 residues long. The CDR3 DNA sequence: TGCGCCAGCAGCCTGACAGGTGTGAGTTACGAGCAGTACTTC. As protein: CASSLTGVSYEQYF.

This clone was observed once. The J gene is TRBJ2-3, the V gene TRBV10-1, with 10 bases matching TRBD2. The CDR3 runs 18 residues. Looked up from germline, CDR1 is WNHNN and CDR2 is SYGVQD (reference sequence). The V and J ends lost 3 bases and 0 bases, in that order; junction bases with no gene match: 9. The CDR3 spells CASSDRGLADTSTDTQYF. CDR3 DNA: TGCGCCAGCAGTGACCGCGGACTAGCGGACACTAGCACAGATACGCAGTATTTT.

The chain couples TRBV2 to TRBJ2-3, with TRBD2 as a possible D gene (5 bases). Germline assignment: CDR1 SNHLY and CDR2 FYNNEI. This CDR3 spans 15 amino acids. Trimming stripped 8 bases from V and 0 bases from J, with 15 bases between. The CDR3 protein is CASSLDSISTDTQYF. For the CDR3, the DNA is TGTGCCAGCTCTTTGGACTCCATCAGCACAGATACGCAGTATTTT.

The chain recombines TRBV5-1 with TRBJ2-1, with 9 bases aligning to TRBD1. V shed 3 bases and J 4 bases; nucleotides not matched to a gene: 5. Germline V CDR1 and CDR2: SGHRS, YFSETQ. The CDR3 runs to 15 residues. In DNA, the CDR3 is TGCGCCAGCAGCTCACAGGGGGCATTTTACAATGAGCAGTTCTTC. It specifies CASSSQGAFYNEQFF.

The chain has TRBV7-2 and TRBJ2-1; a weak D match, TRBD1 (6 bases). The CDR3 is made up of 16 amino acids. Germline-derived CDR1 and CDR2 are SGHTA and FQGNSA. Trimming left V 5 bases short and J 0 bases short, with 14 bases between. CDR3 nucleotide sequence: TGTGCCAGCAGCCCCAGGACAGTTTCCTCCTACAATGAGCAGTTCTTC. Translated, it gives CASSPRTVSSYNEQFF.

In its sample, this clone was seen a few times. The sample contains more than one DNA sequence encoding this CDR3. This chain's CDR3 is CASSLAQGATGELFF. The CDR3 DNA is TGCGCCAGCAGCTTGGCACAGGGGGCTACCGGGGAGCTGTTTTTT. The chain employs TRBV5-1 and TRBJ2-2; 9 bases match TRBD1. The CDR3 sequence is 15 residues long. The junction had 2 bases not matched to a gene; V was cut back by 0 bases and J by 5 bases. From germline, CDR1 is SGHRS and CDR2 YFSETQ.

The chain carries TRBV27 and TRBJ2-3; D is perhaps TRBD1 (5 bases). CDR3 size: 14 residues. Per the germline V gene, CDR1 is MNHEY and CDR2 is SMNVEV (reference sequence). The germline V and J ends were trimmed by 2 bases and 2 bases, with 8 bases remaining between them. The CDR3 sequence is CASSLNRNTDTQYF. The CDR3 bases are TGTGCCAGCAGTTTAAACAGGAACACAGATACGCAGTATTTT.

The genes are TRBV5-4 and TRBJ2-3; D perhaps matches TRBD2 (6 bases). CDR1 and CDR2 (germline): SGHNT, YYREEE (reference sequence). The CDR3 covers 16 residues. V lost 0 bases, J lost 1 base, and 12 bases lay in between. This CDR3 reads CASSLEGGVGTDTQYF. The CDR3 nucleotides read TGTGCCAGCAGCTTGGAGGGCGGGGTCGGCACAGATACGCAGTATTTT.

V usage is TRBV7-9 and J usage is TRBJ1-1, with TRBD1 matching over 8 bases. This CDR3 is 13 amino acids long. Germline loops: CDR1 SEHNR, CDR2 FQNEAQ (reference sequence). Trimming took 5 bases from V and 4 from J; bases not matched to a gene: 3. DNA for the CDR3: TGTGCCAGCAGCACGCAGGGGGCCACTGAAGCTTTCTTT. Its translation is CASSTQGATEAFF.

The chain joins TRBV29-1 to TRBJ2-1; TRBD2 aligns across 7 bases. Trimming at V came to 7 bases and at J to 0 bases, leaving 6 bases not matched to a gene. Per the germline V gene, CDR1 is SQVTM and CDR2 is ANQGSEA. The CDR3 spans 14 residues. Here the CDR3 reads CSAQAGSSYNEQFF. In nucleotides, the CDR3 is TGCAGCGCCCAAGCGGGGAGCTCCTACAATGAGCAGTTCTTC.

The V gene is TRBV6-1, the J gene TRBJ2-5; 8 bases agree with TRBD2. Germline V gene data show CDR1 as MNHNS and CDR2 as SASEGT. This CDR3 is built from 16 residues. Germline trimming cut 4 bases from V and 1 base from J; bases unmatched to any gene: 8. CDR3 protein: CASSVLRAGGQETQYF. The CDR3 DNA sequence: TGTGCCAGCAGTGTCCTACGGGCGGGAGGCCAAGAGACCCAGTACTTC.